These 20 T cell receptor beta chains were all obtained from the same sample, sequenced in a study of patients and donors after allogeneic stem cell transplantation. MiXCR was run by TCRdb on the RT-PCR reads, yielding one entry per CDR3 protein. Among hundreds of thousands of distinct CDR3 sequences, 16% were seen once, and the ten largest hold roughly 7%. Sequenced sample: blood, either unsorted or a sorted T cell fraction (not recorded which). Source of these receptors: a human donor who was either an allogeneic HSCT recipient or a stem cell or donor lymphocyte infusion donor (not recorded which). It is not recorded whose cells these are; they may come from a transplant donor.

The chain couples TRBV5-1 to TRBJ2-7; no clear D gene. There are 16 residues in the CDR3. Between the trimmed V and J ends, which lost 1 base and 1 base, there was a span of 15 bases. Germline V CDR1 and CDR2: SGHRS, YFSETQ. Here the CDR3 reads CASSLRPFGQSYEQYF. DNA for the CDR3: TGCGCCAGCAGCTTGCGCCCATTTGGTCAATCCTACGAGCAGTACTTC.

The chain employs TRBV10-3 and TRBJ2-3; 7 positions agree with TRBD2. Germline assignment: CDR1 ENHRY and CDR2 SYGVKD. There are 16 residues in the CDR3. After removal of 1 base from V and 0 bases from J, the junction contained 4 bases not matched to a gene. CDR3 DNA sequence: TGTGCCATCAGTGAGTTGGCTAGCGGAAGCACAGATACGCAGTATTTT. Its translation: CAISELASGSTDTQYF.

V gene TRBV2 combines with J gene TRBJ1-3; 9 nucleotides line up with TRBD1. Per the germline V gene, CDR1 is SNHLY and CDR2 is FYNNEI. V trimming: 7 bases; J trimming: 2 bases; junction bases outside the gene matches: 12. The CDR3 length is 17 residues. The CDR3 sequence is CASTSRPRQGAGNTIYF. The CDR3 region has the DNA TGTGCCAGCACCTCCCGTCCCCGACAGGGGGCTGGAAACACCATATATTTT.

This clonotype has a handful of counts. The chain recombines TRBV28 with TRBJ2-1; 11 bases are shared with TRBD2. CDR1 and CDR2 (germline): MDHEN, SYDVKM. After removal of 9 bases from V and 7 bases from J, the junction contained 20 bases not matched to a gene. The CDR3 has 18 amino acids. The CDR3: CARFTGTSGLFVENEQFF. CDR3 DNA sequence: TGTGCCAGATTCACCGGGACTAGCGGACTGTTTGTGGAGAATGAGCAGTTCTTC.

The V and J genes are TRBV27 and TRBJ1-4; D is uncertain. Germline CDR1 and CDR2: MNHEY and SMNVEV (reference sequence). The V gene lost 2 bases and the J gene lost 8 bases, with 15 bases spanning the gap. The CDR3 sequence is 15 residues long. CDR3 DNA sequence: TGTGCCAGCAGTTTAGGCACGCCAGCAAGGGAAAAACTGTTTTTT. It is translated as CASSLGTPAREKLFF.

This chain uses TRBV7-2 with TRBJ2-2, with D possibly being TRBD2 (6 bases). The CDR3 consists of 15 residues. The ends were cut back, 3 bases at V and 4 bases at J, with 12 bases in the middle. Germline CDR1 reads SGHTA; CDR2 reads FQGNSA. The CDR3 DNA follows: TGTGCCAGCAGCTTCATTAGCGGCCCCACCGGGGAGCTGTTTTTT. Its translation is CASSFISGPTGELFF.

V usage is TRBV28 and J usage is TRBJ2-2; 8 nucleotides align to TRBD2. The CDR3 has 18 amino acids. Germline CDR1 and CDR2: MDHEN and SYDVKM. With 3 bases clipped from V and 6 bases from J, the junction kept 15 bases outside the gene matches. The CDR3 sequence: CASSFEIDGTSPPGELFF. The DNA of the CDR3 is TGTGCCAGCAGTTTCGAAATAGACGGGACTAGTCCTCCCGGGGAGCTGTTTTTT.

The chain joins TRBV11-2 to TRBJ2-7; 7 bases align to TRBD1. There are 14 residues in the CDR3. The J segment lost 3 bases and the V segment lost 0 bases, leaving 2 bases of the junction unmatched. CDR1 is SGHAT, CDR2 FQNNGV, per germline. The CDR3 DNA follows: TGTGCCAGCAGCTTAGAGGGGACAGTCTACGAGCAGTACTTC. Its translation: CASSLEGTVYEQYF. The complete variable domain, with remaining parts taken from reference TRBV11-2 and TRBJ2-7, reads EAGVAQSPRYKIIEKRQSVAFWCNPISGHATLYWYQQILGQGPKLLIQFQNNGVVDDSQLPKDRFSAERLKGVDSTLKIQPAKLEDSAVYLCASSLEGTVYEQYFGPGTRLTVT.

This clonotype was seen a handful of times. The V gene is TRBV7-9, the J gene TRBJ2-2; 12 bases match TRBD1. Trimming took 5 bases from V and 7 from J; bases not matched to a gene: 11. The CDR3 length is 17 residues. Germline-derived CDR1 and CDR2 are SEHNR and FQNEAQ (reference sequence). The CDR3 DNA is TGTGCCAGCAGCCTGGGCCGGGACAGGGGGCCCCACGGGGAGCTGTTTTTT. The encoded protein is CASSLGRDRGPHGELFF.

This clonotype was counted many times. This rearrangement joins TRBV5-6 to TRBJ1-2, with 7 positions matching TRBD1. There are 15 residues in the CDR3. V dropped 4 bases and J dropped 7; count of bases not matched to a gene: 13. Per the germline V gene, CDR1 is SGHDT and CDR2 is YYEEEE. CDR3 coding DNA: TGTGCCAGCAGCCTTACAGGGGAGGAGGCAATTGGCTACACCTTC. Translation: CASSLTGEEAIGYTF.

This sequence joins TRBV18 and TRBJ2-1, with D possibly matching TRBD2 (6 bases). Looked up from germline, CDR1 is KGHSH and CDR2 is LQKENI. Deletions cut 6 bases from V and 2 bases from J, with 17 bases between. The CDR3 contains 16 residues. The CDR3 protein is CASSPRLEKTYNEQFF. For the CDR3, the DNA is TGTGCCAGCTCCCCGCGACTAGAAAAAACCTACAATGAGCAGTTCTTC.

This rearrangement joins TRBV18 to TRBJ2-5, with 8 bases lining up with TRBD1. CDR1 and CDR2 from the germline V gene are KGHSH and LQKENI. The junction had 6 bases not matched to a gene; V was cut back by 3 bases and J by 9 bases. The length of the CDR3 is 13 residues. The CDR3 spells CASSPGQGAAQYF. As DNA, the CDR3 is TGTGCCAGCTCACCCGGACAGGGTGCCGCCCAGTACTTC.

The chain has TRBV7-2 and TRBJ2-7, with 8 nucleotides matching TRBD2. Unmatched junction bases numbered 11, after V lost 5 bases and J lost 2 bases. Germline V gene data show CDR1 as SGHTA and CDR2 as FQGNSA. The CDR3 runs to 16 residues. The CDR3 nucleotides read TGTGCCAGCAGCCCCATTCTAGGACTAGCCACCTACGAGCAGTACTTC. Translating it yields CASSPILGLATYEQYF. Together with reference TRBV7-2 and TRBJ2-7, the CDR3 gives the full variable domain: GAGVSQSPSNKVTEKGKDVELRCDPISGHTALYWYRQSLGQGLEFLIYFQGNSAPDKSGLPSDRFSAERTGGSVSTLTIQRTQQEDSAVYLCASSPILGLATYEQYFGPGTRLTVT.

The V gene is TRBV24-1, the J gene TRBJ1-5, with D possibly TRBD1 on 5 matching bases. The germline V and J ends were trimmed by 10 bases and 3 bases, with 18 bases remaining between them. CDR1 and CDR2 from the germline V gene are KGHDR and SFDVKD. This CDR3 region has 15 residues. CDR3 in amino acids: CATQETGVNNQPQHF. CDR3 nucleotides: TGTGCCACACAAGAGACGGGGGTGAACAATCAGCCCCAGCATTTT.

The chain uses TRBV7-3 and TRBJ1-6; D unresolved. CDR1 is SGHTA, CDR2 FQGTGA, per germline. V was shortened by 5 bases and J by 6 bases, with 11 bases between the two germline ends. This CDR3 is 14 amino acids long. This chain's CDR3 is CASSVGPSNSPLHF. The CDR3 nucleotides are TGTGCCAGCAGCGTAGGACCGAGTAATTCACCCCTCCACTTT.

CDR3 amino acids: CASSSLVPREKTDTQYF. The CDR3 region has the DNA TGTGCCAGCAGCTCCCTTGTACCGCGGGAGAAGACAGATACGCAGTATTTT. The chain employs TRBV11-2 and TRBJ2-3; 7 bases are a match to TRBD2. In germline, CDR1 is SGHAT, CDR2 FQNNGV. J was trimmed by 3 bases and V by 4 bases; bases with no gene match: 13. This CDR3 spans 17 amino acids.

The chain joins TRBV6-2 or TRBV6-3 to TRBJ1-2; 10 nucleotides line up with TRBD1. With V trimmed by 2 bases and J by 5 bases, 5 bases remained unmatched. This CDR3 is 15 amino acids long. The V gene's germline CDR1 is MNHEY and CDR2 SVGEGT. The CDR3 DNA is TGTGCCAGCAGTTACGTGGGACAGGGGAAGTATGGCTACACCTTC. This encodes CASSYVGQGKYGYTF.

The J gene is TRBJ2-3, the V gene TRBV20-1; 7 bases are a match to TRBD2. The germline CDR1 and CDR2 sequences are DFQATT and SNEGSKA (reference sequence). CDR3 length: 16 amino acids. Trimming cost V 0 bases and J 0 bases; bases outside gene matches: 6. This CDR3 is CSARDLLAESTDTQYF. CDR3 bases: TGCAGTGCTAGAGATCTGCTAGCGGAGAGCACAGATACGCAGTATTTT.

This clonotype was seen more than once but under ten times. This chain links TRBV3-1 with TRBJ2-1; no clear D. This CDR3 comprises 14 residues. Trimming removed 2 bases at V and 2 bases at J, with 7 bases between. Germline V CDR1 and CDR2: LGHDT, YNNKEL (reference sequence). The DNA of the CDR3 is TGTGCCAGCAGCCAAATCCGCACCTACAATGAGCAGTTCTTC. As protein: CASSQIRTYNEQFF.

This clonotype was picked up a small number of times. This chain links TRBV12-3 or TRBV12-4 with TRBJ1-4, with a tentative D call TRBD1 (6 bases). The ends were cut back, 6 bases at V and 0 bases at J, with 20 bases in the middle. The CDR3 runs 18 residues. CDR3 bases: TGTGCCAGCAGCCCGGGGGAGGGGGTCCTTGCAACTAATGAAAAACTGTTTTTT. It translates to CASSPGEGVLATNEKLFF.